This T cell receptor (beta chain) was sequenced for a study of cytomegalovirus exposure and HLA in healthy donors (dated by TCRdb to about 2017). Regarding the study in general: An earlier analysis of about 560 of the donors reported approximately 300 Gb of sequence data and 90 million to 120 million unique TCR beta sequences obtained from approximately 180 million T cells. High-throughput TCR immunosequencing, statistical association of individual TCRs with disease status, and machine learning were combined to predict cytomegalovirus infection status. Along with the approximately 700-subject first cohort, a separate validation cohort of 120 different subjects was used. In the later analysis, no new phenotypic data were used to find candidate immune exposures; instead, reliance was placed on TCR beta sequences and their occurrence across donors. Because of strong linkage in the cohort, 4 to 6 DR-DQ haplotypes were treated as single units for association and clustering. On average, about 200,000 unique TCR beta nucleotide sequences were sequenced per donor among a few hundred genotyped donors of the cohort, with about 17% of those sequences being non-productive. HLA typing covered class I and class II loci at four-digit resolution. To study patterns of TCR occurrence, a later analysis re-analyzed previously published TCR beta repertoires from 700 or so donors and added high-resolution HLA genotyping. The T cell repertoires of 666 subjects were profiled by immunosequencing and related to cytomegalovirus serostatus. Typing coverage varied by locus: roughly 629-640 donors for A, B, C, DRB1 and DQB1; more than 500 for DQA1; around 610 for DPA1; under 490 for DPB1. The study aimed to test whether cataloging public T cell receptors could reveal signatures of past pathogen exposure. Alongside the repertoire data, information on donor age, sex, ethnicity and CMV serostatus was compiled. Every repertoire in the discovery cohort had been generated on one and the same sequencing platform. Of the 300 to 500 genotyped donors, 75% to 85% were placed in the genetic ancestry cluster associated with self-reported Caucasian donors. Roughly 300 gigabases of sequencing data and around 80 million unique TCR sequences made up an early release that covered 640 HLA-typed donors. A later genetic analysis used genome-wide SNP genotypes for 398 of the 666 donors, treating that subset as a discovery cohort. An earlier analysis of some 500 of the donors applied high-throughput TCR beta sequencing to assess whether each TCR beta V gene segment acted as functional or pseudogenic. General conclusions and limits of the study: A group of highly shared sequence variants was considered likely to be a technical artifact of the sequencing pipeline. Linkage disequilibrium might explain the correlated functional status among segregating V segments, but an unknown experimental factor could not be excluded. In a later analysis, over 15,000 TCR beta sequences were associated with specific HLA alleles at a false discovery rate of 0.05. Most TCR sequences were observed very rarely across donors, whereas some public TCRs were present in many individuals. A later analysis reported that several top co-occurrence clusters appeared linked to parvovirus B19, influenza, CMV and Epstein-Barr virus. A few of the identified cytomegalovirus-associated TCR beta chains were confirmed in vitro to be specific for cytomegalovirus antigens. An association between a missense DCLRE1C variant and V-gene and J-gene trimming of TCR beta chains was found in a later genetic analysis and replicated in an independent cohort. In both the original and validation cohorts, the classifier was reported to diagnose cytomegalovirus status with high specificity and sensitivity. The cohort was sequenced for TCR beta chains only, and without alpha or paired-chain data the features that could be detected were limited. Some IMGT-functional V segments, including TRBV6-2 and TRBV6-3, could not be distinguished by the 87-base-pair reads and were therefore excluded. It was suggested by the authors that the approach could potentially be generalized to other disease states and immunological phenotypes. Immune exposure information for the cohort was limited to CMV serostatus. A later analysis found that HLA-associated TCR beta chains were more clonally expanded and had lower generation probabilities than equally common non-associated chains. Because HLA typing was unavailable for some donors at each locus, only the typed subset was used in association tests. Strong co-occurrence of HLA alleles, especially DR and DQ, made assigning TCR associations to individual alleles difficult. A further reported finding was that TCR beta sequences accurately predicted the HLA-A and HLA-B alleles for most subjects in the first cohort. The study listed approximately 160 TCR beta chains as associated with cytomegalovirus. In an earlier analysis of approximately 590 of the donors, most TCR beta V segments appeared in productive rearrangements about 87% or about 30% of the time, broadly matching IMGT annotations. Presence/absence analyses assumed roughly uniform sequencing depth across donors, an assumption that may not hold. A later genetic analysis reported fewer N-insertions in productive TCRs among donors in an Asian-associated ancestry cluster than the roughly 720-donor mean. In a later analysis, the rate of TCR association differed among HLA loci, with DRB1 alleles having the most associated TCRs and HLA-C alleles having the fewest. Most CMV-associated TCR beta chains appeared to be HLA-restricted in a later analysis, and the HLA associations seemed to be driven largely by CMV exposure. Some 16 rarely observed V segments, including chromosome 9 orphons, were excluded from the earlier analysis of approximately 600 of the donors because counts were too low.

The cohort comprised around 700 healthy bone marrow donors. All cohort members were sampled while nominally healthy, although unrecorded immune exposures were likely present. The donor tested CMV seropositive, placing the donor among the 250 to 350 seropositive members of the cohort. Every donor gave a peripheral blood sample, and the peripheral blood mononuclear cells from that sample were used for TCR beta sequencing. The Qiagen DNeasy Blood Extraction Kit was used to extract genomic DNA from the blood cell samples. The sample holds a few counts of this clone. It has no known antigen specificity. Base qualities are not recorded, but no much larger clone differs from it by a single base. Library generation was performed with the immunoSEQ multiplex PCR assay. For the multiplex PCR, a mixture combining 60 forward primers for TCR Vbeta segments and 13 reverse primers for TCR Jbeta segments was used. The CDR3 region of rearranged TCR beta genes was amplified from genomic DNA with a multiplex PCR assay. On the Illumina HiSeq System, the amplified TCR beta libraries were sequenced as 87-base-pair reads. Concerning the study's data processing: Across the roughly 670 repertoires, a later analysis counted tens of millions of unique TCR beta chains, roughly 11 million of which were shared by at least two donors. Raw reads were error-corrected and collapsed into unique sequences with a nearest-neighbor algorithm that merged closely related sequences to remove PCR and sequencing errors. To assign V, D and J gene segments, CDR3 sequences were aligned to IMGT reference sequences. For a sequence to be retained, a match of at least six nucleotides was required to both a V gene segment and a J gene segment. A rearrangement counted as productive if the CDR3 had no stop codons and remained in frame with V and J, and every other rearrangement counted as non-productive. CDR3 was defined by IMGT convention, running from the second conserved V-encoded cysteine to the conserved J-encoded phenylalanine. In an earlier analysis of 550 to 650 of the donors, sequences lacking an unambiguous match to a single V gene segment were excluded. In an earlier analysis of 587 of the donors, a V segment was called functional when productive rearrangements were above 56.7%, and segregating when the standard deviation between donors exceeded 5%. A statistical classification framework was developed to diagnose cytomegalovirus status using the catalog of TCR beta chain sequences. In a later analysis, TCR nucleotide sequences were compared against IMGT/GENE-DB human TR gene sequences so that V and J genes could be assigned. In a later analysis, CDR3 sequences and most-parsimonious VDJ recombination scenarios were assigned using the TCRdist pipeline. In a later analysis, each TCR beta chain was defined by its CDR3 amino acid sequence together with its V-gene family, and reads lacking a unique V-gene family were excluded. In a later analysis, around 600 highly shared, low-generation-probability nucleotide sequences were removed to address suspected cross-contamination and a sequencing artifact. In a later analysis, a clonal expansion index for each public chain was calculated from normalized within-repertoire ranks of inferred template counts. Generation probabilities in a later analysis came from a VDJ recombination model fitted to out-of-frame rearrangements, and those results were checked against IGoR. Hypergeometric tests were used in a later analysis to score TCR-TCR, TCR-HLA and TCR-CMV co-occurrence, with a repertoire-size bias correction applied to the TCR pairs. In a later analysis, false discovery rates were estimated by permuting HLA or CMV assignments 20 times. In a later analysis, co-occurring TCRs were grouped with DBSCAN, and TCRdist sequence similarity was added when clustering was performed within HLA-allele-positive subsets. For co-occurrence clustering, repertoires with fewer than 30,000 or more than 120,000 public chains were excluded, along with several repertoires with anomalous nucleotide sharing. TCRdb took this table from immuneACCESS and kept in-frame rearrangements with V and J called. Such tables lack part of the clones; where checked against another copy, unresolved V genes explain under half of the gap, and the rest is unexplained. V and J calls and clone size are those listed in that table; D and trimming were worked out from the DNA. This sample is represented by 140,000 to 150,000 clones; 70% to 85% of them were singletons. Of the sample, roughly 9.9% is held by the ten largest clones.

The germline V gene (reference sequence) yields MNHEY for CDR1 and SMNVEV for CDR2. V was cut back by 5 bases and J by 6 bases, leaving a gap of 17 bases between them. From cysteine to phenylalanine, the CDR3 is 14 amino acids long. Of the read, only the CDR3 DNA is kept; its 42 bases are in frame from base 1. The clonotype comes from a woman aged 60-75 years in good health and CMV-seropositive. Sequenced material: PBMCs. This chain joins TRBV27 to TRBJ2-7, with TRBD1 as a weak D call on 6 bases. The encoded CDR3 is CASSSRDKDPEQYF. The bases are TGTGCCAGCAGTAGCCGGGACAAGGACCCCGAGCAGTACTTC.